The 13 T cell receptor beta chains below all came from one sample that was sequenced in a study of shared clonotypes between healthy human individuals (dated by TCRdb to about 2020). The library was prepared using the immunoSEQ multiplex PCR assay. This is the immuneACCESS table as TCRdb keeps it, with only in-frame sequences that have V and J called. A part of the clones is gone; compared with another copy, unresolved V genes explain less than half, and the rest is unexplained. The sample records 650,000 to 750,000 clones, about two thirds of which are singletons. Together, the top ten hold about 1.7% of the sample. Sequencing input: memory CD4+ T cells sorted from blood. The sample's cell subset or site label, decoded: CD45RA-negative fraction. The receptors shown here come from a woman in her twenties or thirties in good health.

The chain uses TRBV5-1 and TRBJ2-3; 7 positions agree with TRBD2. V dropped 6 bases and J dropped 7; count of bases not matched to a gene: 20. The CDR3 loop spans 17 amino acids. Germline V gene sequence: CDR1 SGHRS, CDR2 YFSETQ. CDR3 sequence (DNA): TGCGCCAGCAACCCCAGCCACGGACCTAGCGGAGGGCATACGCAGTATTTT. Amino acid sequence: CASNPSHGPSGGHTQYF.

This clone was found a few times. The CDR3 here is CASGWASGFKEQYF. The CDR3 nucleotides read TGTGCCAGCGGATGGGCTAGCGGATTCAAAGAGCAGTACTTC. The chain recombines TRBV2 with TRBJ2-7; TRBD2 matches at 7 bases. J gave up 7 bases and V 8 bases, and 14 bases lay outside the gene matches. This CDR3 is 14 amino acids long. Germline CDR1 SNHLY, CDR2 FYNNEI.

The rearrangement links TRBV11-2 to TRBJ2-2; D uncertain. V was shortened by 5 bases and J by 7 bases, with 17 bases between the two germline ends. Germline V gene sequence: CDR1 SGHAT, CDR2 FQNNGV. The CDR3 contains 15 residues. CDR3 sequence: CASSPGATSGGELFF. The CDR3 DNA sequence: TGTGCCAGCAGCCCCGGTGCAACCTCCGGCGGGGAGCTGTTTTTT.

Concerning this clone: This is likely an artifact of a read error, given a far larger clone one base away. The chain joins TRBV7-2 to TRBJ1-5, with 7 bases identical to TRBD1. The length of the CDR3 is 16 residues. Germline values: CDR1 SGHTA, CDR2 FQGNSA. The CDR3 nucleotides are TGTGCCAGCAGCTTATACAGGGGAAGGAGCAATCAGTCCCAGCATTTT. Its protein is CASSLYRGRSNQSQHF.

The genes are TRBV10-3 and TRBJ2-7, with D possibly matching TRBD1 (5 bases). The CDR3 sequence is 11 residues long. Trimming pared 10 bases from V and 4 bases from J, leaving 11 bases between. CDR1 is ENHRY, CDR2 SYGVKD, per germline. The CDR3 here is CATSTDYEQYF. The CDR3 DNA sequence: TGTGCCACTTCGACAGATTACGAGCAGTACTTC.

The gene calls are TRBV28 and TRBJ2-1; D might be TRBD2 (6 bases). V lost 8 bases and J 0 bases, leaving 14 bases between the germline ends. CDR3 length: 15 residues. Germline V gene data show CDR1 as MDHEN and CDR2 as SYDVKM. CDR3: CASVGRGSSYNEQFF. DNA of the CDR3: TGTGCCAGCGTTGGACGGGGGAGCTCCTACAATGAGCAGTTCTTC. Complete variable domain (other parts from reference TRBV28 and TRBJ2-1): DVKVTQSSRYLVKRTGEKVFLECVQDMDHENMFWYRQDPGLGLRLIYFSYDVKMKEKGDIPEGYSVSREKKERFSLILESASTNQTSMYLCASVGRGSSYNEQFFGPGTRLTVL.

The chain recombines TRBV6-5 with TRBJ1-1, with 7 positions matching TRBD1. Germline trimming cut 5 bases from V and 11 bases from J; bases unmatched to any gene: 11. The CDR3 covers 13 residues. CDR1 is MNHEY, CDR2 SVGAGI, per germline. CDR3 coding DNA: TGTGCCAGCAGTCCGGACAGGTCGAAGCCGGCTTTCTTT. It yields the protein CASSPDRSKPAFF.

The rearrangement joins TRBV6-5 to TRBJ2-7, with TRBD2 identical over 10 bases. Germline lookup yields CDR1 MNHEY and CDR2 SVGAGI. With V trimmed by 5 bases and J by 7 bases, 11 bases remained unmatched. CDR3 length: 15 amino acids. This chain's CDR3 is CASSPVASGRREQYF. The CDR3 DNA follows: TGTGCCAGCAGTCCCGTAGCTAGCGGGAGACGGGAGCAGTACTTC.

This chain connects TRBV11-2 to TRBJ2-1; D gene uncertain. Trimming stripped 5 bases from V and 0 bases from J, with 5 bases between. CDR3 length: 13 residues. Germline V gene data show CDR1 as SGHAT and CDR2 as FQNNGV. The CDR3 nucleotides are TGTGCCAGCAGCCGGAGCTCCTACAATGAGCAGTTCTTC. Encoded protein: CASSRSSYNEQFF.

A note on this clone: Other DNA sequences in the sample encode the same CDR3. V gene TRBV5-1 combines with J gene TRBJ1-2; TRBD1 agrees at 9 bases. Germline loops: CDR1 SGHRS, CDR2 YFSETQ. The CDR3 is 14 residues long. With V trimmed by 1 base and J by 5 bases, 3 bases remained unmatched. CDR3 loop: CASSLWDREYGYTF. CDR3 bases: TGCGCCAGCAGCTTGTGGGACAGGGAGTATGGCTACACCTTC.

This clone was seen just once. The chain has TRBV5-4 and TRBJ2-1; D not resolved. CDR3 length equals 13 residues. Germline assignment: CDR1 SGHNT and CDR2 YYREEE (reference sequence). The germline V and J ends were trimmed by 4 bases and 3 bases, with 8 bases remaining between them. In DNA, the CDR3 is TGTGCCAGCAGCCCCTCAAACTACAATGAGCAGTTCTTC. Encoded protein: CASSPSNYNEQFF.

Concerning this clone: This may stem from a read error, because a much larger clone lies one nucleotide away. This chain connects TRBV6-1 to TRBJ1-1; no firm D call. The V end was cut by 6 bases, the J end by 0 bases, with 8 bases between. The germline gives CDR1 MNHNS, CDR2 SASEGT. The length of the CDR3 is 13 residues. The DNA for the CDR3 is TGTGCCAGCAGCCCCCCGGTGAACACTGAAGCTTTCTTT. Translated, it gives CASSPPVNTEAFF.

The chain employs TRBV28 and TRBJ1-1; D is unresolved. The CDR3 totals 12 residues. Trimming cost V 3 bases and J 7 bases, with 9 bases left between them. Looked up from germline, CDR1 is MDHEN and CDR2 is SYDVKM. CDR3 DNA: TGTGCCAGCAGTTTTTACCGAGGTGAAGCTTTCTTT. Protein sequence: CASSFYRGEAFF.